The entry that follows covers one TCR beta chain sequence. This entry comes from a study of shared T cell receptors in the human thymus. This CDR3 has 14 residues. Trimming removed 1 base at V and 7 bases at J, with 11 bases between. Per germline, CDR1 SEHNR and CDR2 FQNEAQ (reference sequence). Some clones are missing from TCRdb's copy, which holds only in-frame ones; the method was immunoSEQ multiplex PCR. This repertoire shows hundreds of thousands of clones, 88% found once; its top ten account for approximately 0.01%. The same data also went into a second study, on human thymus T cells. Turning to that study: Thymus was obtained from resections taken during corrective heart surgery. Thymic as well as blood repertoires seemed to favor certain V and J genes unevenly. Reports from related research described highly overlapping thymic repertoires among unrelated individuals.

The sequence derives from a boy under two years old with a congenital heart defect. The sample was thymocytes. The chain links TRBV7-9 to TRBJ2-1, with TRBD2 as a possible D gene (6 bases). CDR3 in amino acids: CASSLDPRGNEQFF. CDR3 bases: TGTGCCAGCAGCTTAGATCCTCGGGGGAATGAGCAGTTCTTC.